This T cell receptor (beta chain) was sequenced during a study of blood T cell repertoires in COVID-19. The V gene end was trimmed by 4 bases and the J gene end by 4 bases; junction bases not matched to a gene: 5. CDR3 size: 14 residues. Germline CDR1 SNHLY, CDR2 FYNNEI. Repertoires were generated with immunoSEQ multiplex PCR, while TCRdb's copy carries only in-frame clones and drops some. The sample lists approximately 150,000 clones, around 88% occurring once. This clone was detected only once. The TCR sequence derives from a woman aged 55-70 years with acute or convalescent COVID-19. Sequenced material: peripheral blood. The V gene is TRBV2, the J gene TRBJ1-1; 8 positions match TRBD1. CDR3 protein: CASSGQGAATEAFF. The CDR3 coding sequence is TGTGCCAGCAGTGGGCAGGGGGCGGCCACTGAAGCTTTCTTT.